The rows below give T cell receptor beta chains drawn from one sample of a study of T-cell memory formation after mild COVID-19. TCRdb called the 5' RACE reads again in MiXCR, with one record for every CDR3 protein. The sample has about 130,000 distinct CDR3 sequences, about 15% seen once; the top ten hold around 14%. The sample consisted of PBMCs or a T cell subset sorted from them (not recorded which). These receptors originate from an adult woman who had mild COVID-19 (a few samples of this study predate the infection). Cell type and time point are not known. Each CDR3 is given without its conserved first and last residue.

V gene	J gene	CDR3 protein
TRBV3-1	TRBJ2-7	STGRQGTYEQY
TRBV2	TRBJ1-2	ASNPGSYGYT
TRBV20-1	TRBJ1-1	RGGLNTEAF
TRBV7-2	TRBJ2-7	ASSFGGGGSYEQY
TRBV12-3/TRBV12-4	TRBJ1-2	ASSNGTDGYT
TRBV4-1	TRBJ2-7	ASSQNAGSYEQY
TRBV6-5	TRBJ2-5	ASSYFPAQETQY
TRBV10-3	TRBJ1-1	AISVNTEAL
TRBV12-3/TRBV12-4	TRBJ2-3	ASSTRDRASDTQY
TRBV24-1	TRBJ2-3	ATSDPPGGAGDTQY
TRBV6-5	TRBJ2-1	ASNRGRAINEQF
TRBV7-9	TRBJ2-7	ASSQRTGAWEKY
TRBV7-9	TRBJ2-7	ASSLSGGHEQY
TRBV6-5	TRBJ1-2	ASSYQGNYGYT